These 13 T cell receptor beta chains share one sample of origin, sequenced in a study of cytomegalovirus exposure and HLA in healthy donors. PCR involved 60 Vbeta and 13 Jbeta primers. TCRdb's copy holds only in-frame clones and misses some; the assay was immunoSEQ multiplex PCR. The table lists over 100,000 clones, approximately 80% of them singletons. Sequencing was done on a sample of PBMCs. The receptors originated from a man in his forties or fifties in good health and CMV-seropositive.

The chain recombines TRBV6-1 with TRBJ2-2; D unclear. V lost 8 bases to trimming and J lost 2 bases, with 12 bases between them. Per germline, CDR1 MNHNS and CDR2 SASEGT. This CDR3 spans 14 amino acids. CDR3: CASFVSLNTGELFF. For the CDR3, the DNA is TGTGCCAGCTTTGTTAGTCTCAACACCGGGGAGCTGTTTTTT.

The sample holds a few counts of this clone. The CDR3 sequence is CASSSYSNQPQHF. DNA for the CDR3: TGTGCCAGCAGCTCGTATAGCAATCAGCCCCAGCATTTT. J is TRBJ1-5 and V is TRBV7-6; D gene uncertain. Trimming cost V 4 bases and J 0 bases, with 4 bases left between them. CDR3 length equals 13 residues. The V gene's germline CDR1 is SGHVS and CDR2 FNYEAQ.

This chain connects TRBV29-1 to TRBJ1-5; TRBD1 agrees at 7 bases. CDR3 length: 14 residues. After removal of 6 bases from V and 5 bases from J, the junction contained 10 bases not matched to a gene. Germline values: CDR1 SQVTM, CDR2 ANQGSEA. CDR3 amino acids: CSVGDSRGHQPQHF. The DNA of the CDR3 is TGCAGCGTCGGGGACAGTCGGGGGCATCAGCCCCAGCATTTT.

In nucleotides, the CDR3 is TGTGCCAGCAATCGACAGGAGACGAACACCGGGGAGCTGTTTTTT. Translation: CASNRQETNTGELFF. The chain is built from TRBV6-5 and TRBJ2-2; D may be TRBD1 (6 bases). This CDR3 is 15 amino acids long. The V gene lost 7 bases and the J gene lost 0 bases, with 12 bases spanning the gap. The germline CDR1 and CDR2 sequences are MNHEY and SVGAGI.

This clone was observed a single time. The J gene is TRBJ2-5, the V gene TRBV6-1, with D perhaps matching TRBD1 (6 bases). The CDR3 covers 14 residues. Germline-derived CDR1 and CDR2 are MNHNS and SASEGT. V was cut by 6 bases and J by 5 bases, with 16 bases left in between. CDR3 in DNA: TGTGCCAGCAGCCTGTTAAACAGGGAGGAGACCCAGTACTTC. Translating it yields CASSLLNREETQYF.

The rearrangement uses TRBV11-2 and TRBJ2-1; TRBD1 matches 7 bases. There are 15 residues in the CDR3. Looked up from germline, CDR1 is SGHAT and CDR2 is FQNNGV. Trimming at V came to 5 bases and at J to 4 bases, leaving 8 bases not matched to a gene. This chain's CDR3 is CASSEGTVGYNEQFF. The DNA of the CDR3 is TGTGCCAGCAGCGAAGGGACAGTGGGTTACAATGAGCAGTTCTTC. The variable domain in full, completed from reference TRBV11-2 and TRBJ2-1, reads EAGVAQSPRYKIIEKRQSVAFWCNPISGHATLYWYQQILGQGPKLLIQFQNNGVVDDSQLPKDRFSAERLKGVDSTLKIQPAKLEDSAVYLCASSEGTVGYNEQFFGPGTRLTVL.

CDR3 coding DNA: TGTGCCAGCTCTACCGGAGCGGATGAAAAACTGTTTTTT. Protein: CASSTGADEKLFF. This chain links TRBV18 with TRBJ1-4; no reliable D call. Deletions cut 6 bases from V and 6 bases from J, with 11 bases between. Germline CDR1 KGHSH, CDR2 LQKENI. This CDR3 spans 13 amino acids. The full variable domain, completed using reference TRBV18 and TRBJ1-4, is NAGVMQNPRHLVRRRGQEARLRCSPMKGHSHVYWYRQLPEEGLKFMVYLQKENIIDESGMPKERFSAEFPKEGPSILRIQQVVRGDSAAYFCASSTGADEKLFFGSGTQLSVL.

The CDR3 DNA follows: TGTGCCAGCAGCACCACGGACAGGGGGCTTGTGACTAATGAAAAACTGTTTTTT. This translates into CASSTTDRGLVTNEKLFF. The chain links TRBV11-1 to TRBJ1-4; 11 bases align to TRBD1. This CDR3 contains 18 residues. J gave up 2 bases and V 5 bases, and 10 bases lay outside the gene matches. Germline-derived CDR1 and CDR2 are SGHAT and FQDESV (reference sequence).

There are a few counts of this clone. The chain carries TRBV6-5 and TRBJ1-2; D gene ambiguous. Germline CDR1 reads MNHEY; CDR2 reads SVGAGI. With 7 bases removed from V and 7 bases from J, the gap between germline ends came to 16 bases. The CDR3 extends over 13 amino acids. This CDR3 is CASTTTPAGGYTF. The CDR3 DNA reads TGTGCCAGCACCACCACCCCGGCGGGTGGCTACACCTTC.

The chain combines TRBV28 with TRBJ2-2; possible D gene TRBD1, 5 bases. The V gene lost 5 bases and the J gene lost 5 bases, with 9 bases spanning the gap. Germline loops: CDR1 MDHEN, CDR2 SYDVKM. CDR3 length: 13 residues. Here the CDR3 DNA reads TGTGCCAGCAGTCGGGCAGGGACCGGGGAGCTGTTTTTT. It is translated as CASSRAGTGELFF.

V usage is TRBV28 and J usage is TRBJ1-5, with a possible D match to TRBD1 (5 bases). Germline V lookup: CDR1 MDHEN, CDR2 SYDVKM. This CDR3 contains 15 residues. V lost 6 bases, J lost 8 bases, and 20 bases lay in between. CDR3 in amino acids: CASSRPGQRGKPQHF. The CDR3 DNA reads TGTGCCAGCAGCCGACCCGGACAACGAGGTAAGCCCCAGCATTTT. The variable domain in full, completed from reference TRBV28 and TRBJ1-5, reads DVKVTQSSRYLVKRTGEKVFLECVQDMDHENMFWYRQDPGLGLRLIYFSYDVKMKEKGDIPEGYSVSREKKERFSLILESASTNQTSMYLCASSRPGQRGKPQHFGDGTRLSIL.

The chain couples TRBV11-3 to TRBJ2-1; D is perhaps TRBD1 (6 bases). Germline values: CDR1 SGHNT, CDR2 YENEEA. V was shortened by 3 bases and J by 3 bases, with 6 bases between the two germline ends. CDR3 length: 13 amino acids. The CDR3: CASSLGHYNEQFF. The CDR3 DNA reads as TGTGCCAGCAGCTTGGGACACTACAATGAGCAGTTCTTC.

V usage is TRBV30 and J usage is TRBJ2-2; TRBD1 agrees at 7 bases. Trimming removed 2 bases from V and 6 bases from J; junction bases left unmatched: 3. Germline V gene sequence: CDR1 GTSNPN, CDR2 SVGIG (reference sequence). The CDR3 spans 13 residues. The CDR3 spells CAWSSQGAGELFF. CDR3 DNA sequence: TGTGCCTGGAGTTCCCAGGGGGCCGGGGAGCTGTTTTTT.